These T cell receptor beta chains were read from a single sample in a study of blood T cell repertoires in COVID-19. Profiling relied on immunoSEQ multiplex PCR, and the TCRdb table lists in-frame clones only, not all of them. This table has 150,000 to 200,000 clones, about four fifths appearing once. The source material was peripheral blood. These receptors were collected from a man between 65 and 85 years old who had recovered from COVID-19. CDR3s include the opening cysteine and the closing phenylalanine or tryptophan. The D gene is left open where the match is weak. The size field is filled for only some rows; it gives once, few, many or a size class.

J gene	D gene	clone size	V gene	CDR3 DNA	CDR3 protein
TRBJ2-7	TRBD2	NA	TRBV6-2/TRBV6-3	TGTGCCAGCAGTTACTCCACCCGGTTGGCGGGAGGTTCCTACGAGCAGTACTTC	CASSYSTRLAGGSYEQYF
TRBJ2-2	TRBD1	once	TRBV13	TGTGCCAGCAGCTTAAAAGTAAGGGGGCCGAACACCGGGGAGCTGTTTTTT	CASSLKVRGPNTGELFF
TRBJ2-2	TRBD2	NA	TRBV7-9	TGTGCCAGCAGCTTACTAGCTGGGCTAGCGGGAAACACCGGGGAGCTGTTTTTT	CASSLLAGLAGNTGELFF
TRBJ2-7	TRBD2	once	TRBV5-1	TGCGCCAGCAGCTTGGCGGGGGGGATCGAGCAGTACTTC	CASSLAGGIEQYF
TRBJ1-4	NA	few	TRBV5-1	TGCGCCAGCAGACTGCAGGGTGAAAAACTGTTTTTT	CASRLQGEKLFF
TRBJ2-1	TRBD2	NA	TRBV9	TGTGCCAGCAGCGGGACTAGCGGGGGCTCCTACAATGAGCAGTTCTTC	CASSGTSGGSYNEQFF
TRBJ1-2	NA	NA	TRBV28	TGTGCCAGCAGTTTTCTGGGAGGGAGCTATGGCTACACCTTC	CASSFLGGSYGYTF
TRBJ2-1	TRBD1	NA	TRBV24-1	TGTGCCACCAGTGTGGGACAGGGGGCGCCGAATGAGCAGTTCTTC	CATSVGQGAPNEQFF
TRBJ2-1	TRBD1	NA	TRBV10-3	TGTGCCATCAGAATTTACCGGGACAGGGGGGAAAATGAGCAGTTCTTC	CAIRIYRDRGENEQFF
TRBJ1-5	TRBD1	NA	TRBV2	TGTGCCAGCAGTCGACAGGGTAGCAATCAGCCCCAGCATTTT	CASSRQGSNQPQHF
TRBJ2-7	NA	NA	TRBV6-5	TGTGCCAGCAGACCGAACAGGGATGGAGACTACGAGCAGTACTTC	CASRPNRDGDYEQYF
TRBJ2-2	TRBD2	NA	TRBV10-1	TGCGCCAGCAGCCCTGGGACTAGCGGGCCGAACACCGGGGAGCTGTTTTTT	CASSPGTSGPNTGELFF
TRBJ1-1	NA	NA	TRBV27	TGTGCCAGCAGTTTATCTTCGCAGTACACTGAAGCTTTCTTT	CASSLSSQYTEAFF
TRBJ2-1	TRBD2	once	TRBV14	TGTGCCAGCAGCCAAGCAGGGACTAGCGGGAGGGCCTCATTCTTC	CASSQAGTSGRASFF
TRBJ2-5	NA	NA	TRBV6-6	TGTGCCAGCAGTACCCCCGGACACCTCCAAGAGACCCAGTACTTC	CASSTPGHLQETQYF
TRBJ2-7	NA	few	TRBV3-1/TRBV3-2	TGTGCCAGCAGCCTACTCGGTTCCTACGAGCAGTACTTC	CASSLLGSYEQYF
TRBJ1-2	TRBD1	NA	TRBV10-3	TGTGCCATCAGTGCTCAACAGGGGGCGAGGATTGGCTACACCTTC	CAISAQQGARIGYTF
TRBJ2-1	TRBD2	NA	TRBV25-1	TGTGCCAGCAGCCCCCCTTCTAGCGGGAGAGTCTATGAGCAGTTCTTC	CASSPPSSGRVYEQFF
TRBJ1-1	TRBD1	few	TRBV10-3	TGTGCCATCAGCTCGACAGGGACTGAAGCTTTCTTT	CAISSTGTEAFF
TRBJ2-1	NA	NA	TRBV6-6	TGTGCCAGCAGTTACCTCATGGGGGGCTCCTACAATGAGCAGTTCTTC	CASSYLMGGSYNEQFF
TRBJ1-1	NA	NA	TRBV6-5	TGTGCCAGCAGTTACGGTGAGGTGCGGACTGAAGCTTTCTTT	CASSYGEVRTEAFF
TRBJ2-7	TRBD2	NA	TRBV7-3	TGTGCCAGCAGCTTATGGGAGGAGGGGACTAGCGGGAGGGATAAGTACGAGCAGTACTTC	CASSLWEEGTSGRDKYEQYF
TRBJ2-5	NA	NA	TRBV12-1	TGTGCCAGCAGCTTTCACAGGGAAGAGACCCAGTACTTC	CASSFHREETQYF
TRBJ2-7	TRBD2	NA	TRBV30	TGTGCCTGGAGTTCGGGAGGGGCAACCACCTACGAGCAGTACTTC	CAWSSGGATTYEQYF
TRBJ2-3	TRBD2	NA	TRBV18	TGTGCCAGCTCACCAAATAGCGGGAGCACAGATACGCAGTATTTT	CASSPNSGSTDTQYF
TRBJ1-5	NA	NA	TRBV13	TGTGCCAGCAGCATACAGAAGAGCAATCAGCCCCAGCATTTT	CASSIQKSNQPQHF
TRBJ2-7	TRBD1	few	TRBV5-1	TGCGAGAACTACAGGGGAAGCTCCTACGAGCAGTACTTC	CENYRGSSYEQYF
TRBJ1-1	TRBD1	NA	TRBV19	TGTGCCAGTAGTATTCCCGGACAGGGAAGCACTGAAGCTTTCTTT	CASSIPGQGSTEAFF
TRBJ1-1	TRBD1	NA	TRBV6-5	TGTGCCAGCAGTTACTCGGACAGGGTAGACACTGAAGCTTTCTTT	CASSYSDRVDTEAFF
TRBJ1-6	NA	NA	TRBV28	TGTGCCAGCAGTACGGGGTATAATTCACCCCTCCACTTT	CASSTGYNSPLHF
TRBJ2-1	TRBD2	NA	TRBV15	TGTGCCACCAGCAGACCCGGGGTCGCTAGCGGGAGACGGAATGAGCAGTTCTTC	CATSRPGVASGRRNEQFF
TRBJ2-5	TRBD2	NA	TRBV24-1	TGTGCCACCAGTGACCCCGGACTAGCGTTAGAGACCCAGTACTTC	CATSDPGLALETQYF
TRBJ2-1	TRBD2	once	TRBV18	TGTGCCAGCTCACCTCCCGGGACTAGCGGGAGTTTTCGGTTCTTC	CASSPPGTSGSFRFF
TRBJ2-3	TRBD2	NA	TRBV4-2	TGTGCCAGCAGTCCTGGGACTAGCGGGAGGGCAGATACGCAGTATTTT	CASSPGTSGRADTQYF
TRBJ1-4	NA	NA	TRBV28	TGTGCCAGCAGTTTTAGGGGTGCAACTAATGAAAAACTGTTTTTT	CASSFRGATNEKLFF
TRBJ1-4	NA	NA	TRBV7-9	TGTGCCAGCAGCCGGAGTCCCGGAGGGGAACTGTTTTTT	CASSRSPGGELFF
TRBJ2-1	TRBD2	NA	TRBV10-2	TGCGCCAGCAGTGAGTCGCTAGCGGGACACAATGAGCAGTTCTTC	CASSESLAGHNEQFF
TRBJ2-7	TRBD1	few	TRBV19	TGTGCCAGTAGTACCGGGACAGGGCAAATACAGTACTTC	CASSTGTGQIQYF
TRBJ2-1	TRBD2	NA	TRBV5-4	TGTGCCAGCCGACCTATGACTAGCGGGAGTGTTAATGAGCAGTTCTTC	CASRPMTSGSVNEQFF
TRBJ2-6	NA	NA	TRBV6-5	TGTGCCACCGCGGACTTCCGCTCTGGGGCCAACGTCCTGACTTTC	CATADFRSGANVLTF
TRBJ2-7	NA	NA	TRBV4-3	TGCGCCAGCAGCCCTTCGGGACTGTCCTCCTACGAGCAGTACTTC	CASSPSGLSSYEQYF